This TCR beta chain was sequenced for a study of blood T cell repertoires in COVID-19. From germline, CDR1 is MNHEY and CDR2 SMNVEV (reference sequence). The CDR3 totals 14 residues. V shed 7 bases, J shed 5 bases, and the junction held 6 bases outside the gene matches. In the original processing: Amplified reference gene primers provided the basis for estimating nucleated cell counts. Data came from immunoSEQ multiplex PCR; TCRdb stores just in-frame clones and leaves some out. V and J calls and clone size are copied from that table; D and trimming were computed from the DNA. The sample contains over 95,000 clones, about 80% of which appear only once.

This sequence joins TRBV27 and TRBJ2-3, with TRBD2 identical over 10 bases. The clonotype was recovered from a woman aged 35 to 49 with acute or convalescent COVID-19. Material: peripheral blood. This CDR3 is CASNLAGAGDTQYF. The CDR3 DNA is TGTGCCAGCAACCTAGCGGGGGCGGGAGATACGCAGTATTTT.